The clone carrying this T cell receptor beta chain was picked up a small number of times. At one end the junction does not follow the germline gene, possibly because of a read error. The sample belongs to a study of metastatic and nonmetastatic thyroid tumors. Overall study: Peripheral blood and tumor or nodule samples from malignant and benign thyroid patients were compared.

In the authors' workflow: What underpinned the distant-metastasis classifier for papillary thyroid cancer was the set of CDR3 differences across clinicopathological groups. TCRdb reanalyzed the PCR reads with MiXCR. Clone size and V and J calls follow TCRdb, not the original study. The sample yields fewer than 25,000 clones, roughly 18% seen once. The CDR3 has 16 residues. Thyroid surgery was performed in patients who had received no treatment beforehand. This chain links TRBV6-7 with TRBJ2-6; the D call may be TRBD1 or TRBD2 (6 bases each). TRBV6-7 is sorted into the ORF group, with uncertain function. The TCR originated in a male donor with papillary thyroid cancer or a benign thyroid nodule (not recorded which). Some clones in this sample may be carry-over from other donors' samples. Sample: adjacent normal tissue. For the CDR3, the DNA is TGTGCTAGAAGGGGGGCAGGCCACTCTCGGGCCAACTTCCTGACTTTC. Its protein is CARRGAGHSRANFLTF.